What follows are 9 T cell receptor beta chains derived from one specimen sequenced in a study of T-cell reconstitution after alpha-beta-depleted transplantation in children. TCRbeta library preparation incorporated unique molecular identifiers. Via MiXCR, TCRdb re-called the PCR reads, giving one row per CDR3 protein. The table has about 980,000 distinct CDR3 sequences, around 30% seen once. The sequences come from PBMCs, mostly from graft donor cells, collected 360 days after TCRalphabeta/CD19-depleted stem cell transplant. Receptors were obtained from a boy under two years old who had a stem cell transplant for SCID, so the T cells may come from the graft donor.

The V call is TRBV5-5, the J call TRBJ2-1; no clear D. The CDR3 loop spans 16 amino acids. Per the germline V gene, CDR1 is SGHKS and CDR2 is YYEKEE (reference sequence). Trimming removed 2 bases at V and 5 bases at J, with 17 bases between. CDR3 nucleotides: TGTGCCAGCAGCTTTGAGGACCCCCCCTTAAACAATGAGCAGTTCTTC. Amino acid sequence: CASSFEDPPLNNEQFF.

The chain couples TRBV4-1 to TRBJ2-3, with 7 bases matching TRBD1. Trimming took 1 base from V and 6 from J; bases not matched to a gene: 4. The CDR3 has 14 amino acids. The germline V gene has CDR1 MGHRA and CDR2 YSYEKL. This chain's CDR3 is CASSQGRGRDTQYF. The CDR3 nucleotides read TGCGCCAGCAGCCAAGGAAGGGGGCGGGATACGCAGTATTTT.

In this sample, this clonotype turned up a few times. The CDR3 protein is CSASGRGGNSGNTIYF. The CDR3 nucleotides read TGCAGTGCTAGTGGGCGAGGGGGTAACTCTGGAAACACCATATATTTT. The chain carries TRBV20-1 and TRBJ1-3, with D perhaps TRBD1 (6 bases). CDR3 length: 16 residues. In germline, CDR1 is DFQATT, CDR2 SNEGSKA (reference sequence). V was shortened by 3 bases and J by 0 bases, with 15 bases between the two germline ends.

The V gene is TRBV3-1, the J gene TRBJ2-3; D may be TRBD2 (6 bases). The CDR3 runs to 16 residues. Germline lookup yields CDR1 LGHDT and CDR2 YNNKEL (reference sequence). V lost 0 bases and J 2 bases, leaving 12 bases between the germline ends. The CDR3 DNA is TGTGCCAGCAGCCAAGATTGGGGGAGGTTCACAGATACGCAGTATTTT. Residues: CASSQDWGRFTDTQYF.

This chain links TRBV28 with TRBJ2-7, with D possibly being TRBD2 (5 bases). This CDR3 contains 11 residues. Germline V gene lookup returns CDR1 MDHEN and CDR2 SYDVKM. V lost 7 bases and J 8 bases, leaving 12 bases between the germline ends. The CDR3 sequence: CASNEGNKQYF. CDR3 bases: TGTGCCAGCAATGAGGGTAACAAGCAGTACTTC.

The V gene is TRBV5-1, the J gene TRBJ2-5; D gene uncertain. Germline V gene lookup returns CDR1 SGHRS and CDR2 YFSETQ. Trimming removed 1 base from V and 4 bases from J, with 8 bases in between. The CDR3 runs to 13 residues. The CDR3 DNA reads TGCGCCAGCAGCTTGTTAGATGCAGAGACCCAGTACTTC. This encodes CASSLLDAETQYF.

The sample holds a few counts of this clonotype. The chain uses TRBV6-5 and TRBJ2-5, with 7 bases lining up with TRBD2. The CDR3 runs to 16 residues. J lost 2 bases, V lost 0 bases, and 6 bases had no gene match. Looked up from germline, CDR1 is MNHEY and CDR2 is SVGAGI. CDR3: CASSYSSGAGQETQYF. The CDR3 DNA sequence: TGTGCCAGCAGTTACTCCTCGGGAGCGGGGCAAGAGACCCAGTACTTC.

The genes are TRBV20-1 and TRBJ2-5, with TRBD2 matching 8 bases. Trimming removed 1 base from V and 1 base from J; junction bases left unmatched: 8. The CDR3 runs to 16 residues. Germline CDR1 and CDR2: DFQATT and SNEGSKA (reference sequence). Written as DNA, the CDR3 is TGCAGTGCTAGAGGGGCGGGACTAGTCTCCCAAGAGACCCAGTACTTC. Translating it yields CSARGAGLVSQETQYF.

This sequence joins TRBV7-2 and TRBJ2-3, with 10 bases identical to TRBD1. CDR3 size: 12 residues. With V trimmed by 5 bases and J by 14 bases, 7 bases remained unmatched. Germline CDR1 SGHTA, CDR2 FQGNSA. CDR3 nucleotides: TGTGCCAGCAGCCAGGGGACAGGGGAAAGGTATTTT. Translation: CASSQGTGERYF.